This T cell receptor beta chain was captured in a study of graft-versus-host responses after intestinal transplantation. Study context: The recipients all started with anti-thymocyte globulin induction and then took tacrolimus and steroids for 3 to 4 years.

Some clones are missing from TCRdb's copy, which holds only in-frame ones; the method was immunoSEQ multiplex PCR. The sample has tens of thousands of clones; roughly nine tenths are singletons. Overall study findings and caveats: Across patients carrying graft-donor T cell macrochimerism, allografts held high graft-versus-host to host-versus-graft clonal ratios. The authors found GvH clones in recipient marrow, some appearing first in ileum or blood. Peak levels of circulating GvH clones tracked with early post-transplant HvG declines.

On this clone: Its antigen remains unidentified.

Trimming removed 4 bases from V and 6 bases from J; junction bases left unmatched: 4. Germline loops: CDR1 SGHNT, CDR2 YYREEE (reference sequence). This CDR3 comprises 13 residues. V and J are TRBV5-4 and TRBJ1-2; 9 bases are shared with TRBD1. Sequencing was performed on PBMCs, taken 65 to 70 days after intestinal transplantation. This sequence was found in a human patient who received an intestinal transplant, so some T cells may come from the graft donor. The CDR3 coding sequence is TGTGCCAGCAGCGGAGGACAGGGGCATGGCTACACCTTC. It yields the protein CASSGGQGHGYTF.